This T cell receptor (beta chain) is from a study of CD8 T cells in Susac syndrome. Of note for this clonotype: What it binds is not known.

The RNA input was about 0.5 to 1 ug, and it was reverse transcribed with random hexamers. TCRdb recomputed calls from the immunoSEQ multiplex PCR reads with MiXCR, one row per CDR3 protein. The data contain fewer than 250,000 distinct CDR3 sequences, under 95% of them seen just once; the ten biggest clones take up about 0.1%. The germline gives CDR1 KGHSH, CDR2 LQKENI. CDR3 length equals 15 residues. Trimming stripped 5 bases from V and 1 base from J, with 12 bases between. Study-wide results and limits: The study recognized that the number of individuals in its TCR sequencing and HLA analysis was relatively small.

The chain is built from TRBV18 and TRBJ1-5; D might be TRBD1 (6 bases). The sequence came from a human donor in good health. The specimen sequenced was CD4+ T cells from PBMCs. The CDR3: CASSYEQGSNQPQHF. CDR3 nucleotide sequence: TGTGCCAGCTCATACGAACAGGGAAGCAATCAGCCCCAGCATTTT.